This is a list of T cell receptor beta chains from one sample in a study of identical twins. TCRdb independently ran MiXCR on the 5' RACE reads; one entry per CDR3 protein. The sample shows 500,000 or so distinct CDR3 sequences, over 12% of them seen only once. These data were also reused for a study on yellow fever vaccine responses in identical twins.

Source material: CD4+ T cells sorted from blood. The receptors were sampled from a woman under 30 in good health. The CDR3 runs from the conserved cysteine through the conserved F or W. The D gene is left open where the match is weak. The size entry is marked missing in some rows and otherwise reads once, few, many or a size class.

TRBJ2-1,TRBV6-1,many,TRBD2,CASSQREALNEQFF,TGTGCCAGCAGCCAGCGGGAGGCCCTCAATGAGCAGTTCTTC
TRBJ2-7,TRBV12-3/TRBV12-4,-,-,CASSFSGLDEQYF,TGTGCCAGCAGTTTTTCGGGTTTAGACGAGCAGTACTTC
TRBJ2-4,TRBV12-3/TRBV12-4,-,-,CASSRSGTTGVIQYF,TGTGCCAGCAGTCGTTCCGGGACCACTGGGGTCATTCAGTACTTC
TRBJ1-1,TRBV18,few,TRBD1,CASSPQQGLNTEAFF,TGTGCCAGCTCACCCCAACAGGGGTTGAACACTGAAGCTTTCTTT
TRBJ2-7,TRBV7-2,-,TRBD1,CASSSYRGIDYEQYF,TGTGCCAGCAGCTCCTACAGGGGAATAGACTACGAGCAGTACTTC
TRBJ2-3,TRBV28,-,-,CASRRDFYTDTQYF,TGTGCCAGCAGAAGGGACTTCTACACAGATACGCAGTATTTT
TRBJ2-7,TRBV20-1,few,TRBD1,CSARGQGTPYEQYF,TGCAGTGCTAGAGGACAGGGAACCCCGTACGAGCAGTACTTC
TRBJ2-5,TRBV5-6,few,TRBD1,CASSTGTGRGETQYF,TGTGCCAGCAGCACAGGGACAGGGCGGGGAGAGACCCAGTACTTC
TRBJ2-1,TRBV7-2,few,-,CASSLAVVSYNEQFF,TGTGCCAGCAGCTTAGCGGTAGTCTCCTACAATGAGCAGTTCTTC
TRBJ2-7,TRBV3-1,-,-,CASSFRHSYEQYF,TGTGCCAGCAGCTTTCGACACTCCTACGAGCAGTACTTC
TRBJ2-5,TRBV5-4,-,-,CASSLGGTQETQYF,TGTGCCAGCAGCTTAGGAGGGACCCAAGAGACCCAGTACTTC
TRBJ2-7,TRBV21-1,-,-,CASSKVRTGDYEQYF,TGTGCCAGCAGCAAGGTCCGGACAGGGGACTACGAGCAGTACTTC
TRBJ2-7,TRBV25-1,many,TRBD1,CASSGQGKKPEQYF,TGTGCCAGCAGTGGACAGGGGAAAAAGCCTGAGCAGTACTTC
TRBJ2-5,TRBV19,-,-,CASSVRRALQETQYF,TGTGCCAGTAGTGTCCGCCGGGCCCTCCAAGAGACCCAGTACTTC
TRBJ2-1,TRBV4-3,-,TRBD2,CASSFSPGLAGENEQFF,TGCGCCAGCAGCTTCTCCCCGGGACTAGCGGGAGAGAATGAGCAGTTCTTC
TRBJ1-6,TRBV4-1,-,-,CASRLLLDSPLHF,TGCGCCAGCAGGCTGTTATTGGATTCACCCCTCCACTTT
TRBJ1-2,TRBV5-1,-,-,CASSLLGNGYTF,TGCGCCAGCAGCTTGTTAGGGAATGGCTACACCTTC
TRBJ2-1,TRBV29-1,-,TRBD2,CSVVARLAGRQFF,TGCAGCGTTGTTGCCCGACTAGCGGGAAGGCAGTTCTTC
TRBJ2-3,TRBV7-8,few,-,CASSSPGRGTDTQYF,TGTGCCAGCAGCTCCCCAGGGCGAGGCACAGATACGCAGTATTTT
TRBJ2-5,TRBV5-1,many,TRBD2,CASSLAASGGGETQYF,TGCGCCAGCAGCTTGGCGGCTAGCGGGGGTGGAGAGACCCAGTACTTC
TRBJ2-7,TRBV10-3,-,-,CATLPGTGSYEQYF,TGTGCCACGCTGCCTGGGACTGGGTCCTACGAGCAGTACTTC
TRBJ2-3,TRBV15,-,-,CATSIGGRDTQYF,TGTGCCACCAGCATTGGCGGTAGAGATACGCAGTATTTT
TRBJ2-1,TRBV6-1,-,-,CASTQGGGRWNEQFF,TGTGCCAGCACTCAGGGAGGGGGCCGGTGGAATGAGCAGTTCTTC
TRBJ2-3,TRBV2,-,-,CASRKSGYFTDTQYF,TGTGCCAGCAGGAAGAGCGGGTATTTCACAGATACGCAGTATTTT
TRBJ2-5,TRBV25-1,few,TRBD2,CASSAGLAGGETQYF,TGTGCCAGCAGTGCGGGACTAGCGGGAGGGGAGACCCAGTACTTC
TRBJ2-1,TRBV10-2,few,TRBD2,CASSERVISGRAEDEQFF,TGCGCCAGCAGTGAGCGCGTTATTAGCGGGAGGGCCGAGGATGAGCAGTTCTTC
TRBJ2-7,TRBV6-5,few,TRBD1,CASSYYDGTGSYEQYF,TGTGCCAGCAGTTACTATGACGGGACAGGGTCCTACGAGCAGTACTTC
TRBJ2-7,TRBV3-1,-,-,CASSPGATYEQYF,TGTGCCAGCAGCCCTGGGGCAACCTACGAGCAGTACTTC
TRBJ2-7,TRBV29-1,-,-,CSVGGPNEQYF,TGCAGCGTTGGCGGGCCCAACGAGCAGTACTTC
TRBJ2-7,TRBV25-1,-,-,CASSEGSRTGSFYEQYF,TGTGCCAGCAGTGAAGGCTCCCGTACAGGGTCCTTTTACGAGCAGTACTTC
TRBJ2-7,TRBV5-1,-,TRBD2,CASSPQPSGGAKEQYF,TGCGCCAGCAGCCCCCAGCCTAGCGGGGGGGCCAAGGAGCAGTACTTC
TRBJ2-5,TRBV20-1,few,-,CSAHLVGGRQETQYF,TGCAGTGCCCACTTGGTTGGGGGACGACAAGAGACCCAGTACTTC
TRBJ2-7,TRBV6-2/TRBV6-3,few,TRBD2,CASWGGNEQYF,TGTGCCAGCTGGGGGGGGAACGAGCAGTACTTC
TRBJ1-4,TRBV20-1,few,TRBD1,CSATGGEVNEKLFF,TGCAGTGCTACAGGGGGCGAGGTTAATGAAAAACTGTTTTTT
TRBJ2-2,TRBV2,-,TRBD1,CASNTGGSTGELFF,TGTGCCAGCAACACAGGGGGCAGCACCGGGGAGCTGTTTTTT
TRBJ1-1,TRBV12-3/TRBV12-4,few,-,CASGNRPSNTEAFF,TGTGCCAGCGGGAATCGGCCATCGAACACTGAAGCTTTCTTT
TRBJ2-2,TRBV4-3,-,TRBD2,CASSQREYHGELFF,TGCGCCAGCAGCCAGCGGGAGTATCACGGGGAGCTGTTTTTT
TRBJ1-3,TRBV9,few,-,CASSVEAGNLGNTIYF,TGTGCCAGCAGCGTAGAAGCCGGGAACCTTGGAAACACCATATATTTT
TRBJ1-1,TRBV12-3/TRBV12-4,few,-,CASRARVAANTEAFF,TGTGCCAGCAGAGCCCGTGTCGCGGCGAACACTGAAGCTTTCTTT
TRBJ2-5,TRBV7-6,-,-,CASSSGREYQETQYF,TGTGCCAGCAGCTCCGGACGAGAGTACCAAGAGACCCAGTACTTC
TRBJ2-3,TRBV28,-,-,CASLVLGGSTDTQYF,TGTGCCAGCCTCGTACTTGGCGGGAGCACAGATACGCAGTATTTT
TRBJ2-1,TRBV7-2,few,TRBD2,CASSFDSGTRIGEQFF,TGTGCCAGCAGCTTTGATAGCGGGACCCGCATCGGGGAGCAGTTCTTC
TRBJ2-3,TRBV7-9,few,TRBD2,CASSPPGGGTTDTQYF,TGTGCCAGCAGCCCCCCTGGCGGGGGGACCACAGATACGCAGTATTTT
TRBJ1-5,TRBV6-4,many,TRBD1,CASSAGTGRNQPQHF,TGTGCCAGCAGTGCCGGGACAGGGAGAAATCAGCCCCAGCATTTT
TRBJ2-2,TRBV5-5,few,TRBD1,CASSPMGQKKNTGELFF,TGTGCCAGCAGCCCTATGGGACAGAAAAAGAACACCGGGGAGCTGTTTTTT
TRBJ2-1,TRBV11-2,-,TRBD2,CASSSGLADEQFF,TGTGCCAGCAGCTCAGGGCTAGCGGATGAGCAGTTCTTC
TRBJ2-5,TRBV7-9,few,-,CASSGTGIQYF,TGTGCCAGCAGCGGTACCGGGATCCAGTACTTC
TRBJ2-5,TRBV7-6,-,-,CASSSQDLFQETQYF,TGTGCCAGCAGCTCCCAGGACTTGTTTCAAGAGACCCAGTACTTC
TRBJ2-5,TRBV29-1,-,TRBD1,CSAAPDRGLGETQYF,TGCAGCGCGGCGCCGGACAGGGGATTGGGAGAGACCCAGTACTTC
TRBJ2-7,TRBV30,-,-,CAWSMTDEYEQYF,TGTGCCTGGAGTATGACGGATGAGTACGAGCAGTACTTC
TRBJ2-1,TRBV20-1,-,TRBD2,CSARVILAGVYNEQFF,TGCAGTGCTAGAGTGATCCTAGCGGGAGTATACAATGAGCAGTTCTTC
TRBJ1-5,TRBV18,few,-,CASSYRVQEGGQPQHF,TGTGCCAGCTCTTATCGCGTTCAGGAGGGTGGACAGCCCCAGCATTTT
TRBJ2-1,TRBV5-1,many,TRBD1,CASSLEGGEQFF,TGCGCCAGCAGCTTGGAAGGGGGCGAGCAGTTCTTC
TRBJ2-2,TRBV7-3,-,TRBD2,CASSRTGTSRTGELFF,TGTGCCAGCAGCCGCACCGGGACTAGCCGAACCGGGGAGCTGTTTTTT
TRBJ2-2,TRBV3-1,-,TRBD2,CASSQETSGVYTGELFF,TGTGCCAGCAGCCAAGAGACTAGCGGGGTGTACACCGGGGAGCTGTTTTTT